This TCR beta chain was sequenced in a study of patients and donors after allogeneic stem cell transplantation. This clonotype was seen only a few times. TCRdb ran MiXCR on the RT-PCR reads and lists one entry per CDR3 protein. This sample yields 390,000 or so distinct CDR3 sequences, of which 16% are seen a single time; around 6.8% belongs to the top ten. Germline lookup yields CDR1 SGHRS and CDR2 YFSETQ. The CDR3 is 15 residues long. Between the trimmed V and J ends, which lost 0 bases and 6 bases, there was a span of 14 bases. The sample comprised blood, either unsorted or a sorted T cell fraction (not recorded which). This receptor was obtained from a human donor who was either an allogeneic HSCT recipient or a stem cell or donor lymphocyte infusion donor (not recorded which). It is not recorded whose cells these are; they may come from a transplant donor. The chain combines TRBV5-1 with TRBJ2-3; D not resolved. The CDR3 loop is CASSLAWPTGDTQYF. CDR3 DNA sequence: TGCGCCAGCAGCTTGGCATGGCCAACCGGGGATACGCAGTATTTT. The variable domain in full, with the rest retrieved from reference TRBV5-1 and TRBJ2-3, is KAGVTQTPRYLIKTRGQQVTLSCSPISGHRSVSWYQQTPGQGLQFLFEYFSETQRNKGNFPGRFSGRQFSNSRSEMNVSTLELGDSALYLCASSLAWPTGDTQYFGPGTRLTVL.